Each of the 6 T cell receptor beta chains below was sequenced from the same sample in a study of spatial heterogeneity in lung cancer. Each CDR3 protein gets one entry after TCRdb re-called the 5' RACE reads with MiXCR. The table lists 1,100 to 1,500 distinct CDR3 sequences, about 21% of them singletons, with more than 15% in the top ten. Time point described: sample taken at primary tumor resection. Study-wide findings and caveats: Intratumoral expanded alpha and beta TCR counts were found to track tumor mutation counts.

Their antigens are not known. The sample consisted of lung tumor tissue, taken at surgery. The receptors come from a male donor with early-stage non-small cell lung cancer.

With respect to this clonotype: Because the library targeted alpha chains, this beta chain is an off-target read whose size means little. The chain employs TRBV3-1 and TRBJ2-1; D is possibly TRBD2 (6 bases). Trimming shortened V by 4 bases and J by 9 bases, and 13 bases separated the two germline ends. Germline loops: CDR1 LGHDT, CDR2 YNNKEL (reference sequence). The CDR3 loop spans 13 amino acids. The CDR3 DNA follows: TGTGCCAGCAGCCCCGGGAGATTGAGTGAGCAGTTCTTC. This gives the protein CASSPGRLSEQFF.

For this clonotype: Little can be read into the size of this beta chain, an off-target read in a library designed for alpha chains. The chain is built from TRBV6-2 or TRBV6-3 and TRBJ1-1; a weak D match, TRBD1 (6 bases). This CDR3 has 11 amino acids. Germline V lookup: CDR1 MNHEY, CDR2 SVGEGT. V lost 8 bases and J 5 bases, leaving 9 bases between the germline ends. The CDR3 protein is CASSQGTEAFF. The CDR3 bases are TGTGCCAGCTCCCAGGGGACTGAAGCTTTCTTT.

This clonotype has a handful of counts. Since the library was made to target alpha chains, this beta chain is a stray read and its abundance is not meaningful. The rearrangement links TRBV6-4 to TRBJ2-2, with D uncertain. Germline lookup yields CDR1 MRHNA and CDR2 SNTAGT. The CDR3 spans 13 residues. Trimming removed 6 bases at V and 7 bases at J, with 12 bases between. The CDR3 nucleotides read TGTGCCAGCAGCGCGGCGCCGGGCGGGGAGCTGTTTTTT. This translates into CASSAAPGGELFF.

Points on this clonotype: This beta chain is an unintended read in a library built for alpha chains; its size means little. This rearrangement joins TRBV5-5 to TRBJ2-7; D gene uncertain. Germline values: CDR1 SGHKS, CDR2 YYEKEE (reference sequence). This CDR3 region has 11 residues. V shed 4 bases and J shed 3 bases, with 5 bases lying between them. The CDR3: CASSAFYEQYF. CDR3 DNA sequence: TGTGCCAGCAGCGCATTCTACGAGCAGTACTTC.

On this clonotype: This beta chain is an off-target read within a library intended for alpha chains, so its frequency means little. The rearrangement links TRBV6-5 to TRBJ1-5; a weak D match, TRBD1 (6 bases). Germline values: CDR1 MNHEY, CDR2 SVGAGI. This CDR3 region has 15 residues. Trimming stripped 6 bases from V and 7 bases from J, with 19 bases between. The CDR3 reads CASRPSAAGAQPQHF. The CDR3 DNA is TGTGCCAGCAGGCCCTCGGCTGCGGGGGCCCAGCCCCAGCATTTT.

This clonotype is termed large. Its ends do not fully match the called genes, so a read error is possible. With the library built for alpha chains, this beta chain is off target and its frequency is not meaningful. The chain carries TRBV25-1 and TRBJ2-1; 9 nucleotides line up with TRBD2. Germline V gene data show CDR1 as MGHDK and CDR2 as SYGVNS. The CDR3 has 13 residues. The CDR3 DNA reads TGTGCCAGCAGTCCAGCGGGAGGCCTGACCAGGATCTTC. Translation gives CASSPAGGLTRIF.